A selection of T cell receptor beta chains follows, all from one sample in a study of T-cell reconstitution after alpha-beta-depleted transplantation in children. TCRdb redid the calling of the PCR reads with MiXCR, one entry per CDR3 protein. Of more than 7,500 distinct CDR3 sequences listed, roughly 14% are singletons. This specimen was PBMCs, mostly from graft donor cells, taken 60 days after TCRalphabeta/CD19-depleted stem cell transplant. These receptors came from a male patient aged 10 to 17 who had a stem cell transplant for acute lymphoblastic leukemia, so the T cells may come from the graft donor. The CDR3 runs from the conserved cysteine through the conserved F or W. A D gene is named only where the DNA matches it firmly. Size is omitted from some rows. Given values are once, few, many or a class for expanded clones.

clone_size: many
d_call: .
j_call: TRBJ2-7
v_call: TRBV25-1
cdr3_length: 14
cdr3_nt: TGTGCCAGCAGTGGGCTATATCCGGGGAACGAGCAGTACTTC
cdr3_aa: CASSGLYPGNEQYF

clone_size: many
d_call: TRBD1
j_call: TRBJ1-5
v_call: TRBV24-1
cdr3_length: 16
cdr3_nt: TGTGCCACCAGTGATACGGGGACAGAGGGGCGTCAGCCCCAGCATTTT
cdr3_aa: CATSDTGTEGRQPQHF

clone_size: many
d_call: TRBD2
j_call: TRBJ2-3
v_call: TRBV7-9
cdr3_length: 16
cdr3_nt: TGTGCCAGCAGCGGGACTAGCGGGAGATCCACAGATACGCAGTATTTT
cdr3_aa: CASSGTSGRSTDTQYF

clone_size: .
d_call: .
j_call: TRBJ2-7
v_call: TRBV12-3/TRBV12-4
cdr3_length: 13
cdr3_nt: TGTGCCAGCAGTTTAGGGGAGGCCTACGAGCAGTACTTC
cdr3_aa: CASSLGEAYEQYF

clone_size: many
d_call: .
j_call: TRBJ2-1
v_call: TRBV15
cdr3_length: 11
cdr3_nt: TGTGCCACCAGGGGTTACAATGAGCAGTTCTTC
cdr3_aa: CATRGYNEQFF

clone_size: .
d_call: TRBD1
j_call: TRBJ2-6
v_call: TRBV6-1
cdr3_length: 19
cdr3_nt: TGTGCCAGCAGTCTAACAGCCGGGACAGGGATTTCTGGGGCCAACGTCCTGACTTTC
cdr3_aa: CASSLTAGTGISGANVLTF

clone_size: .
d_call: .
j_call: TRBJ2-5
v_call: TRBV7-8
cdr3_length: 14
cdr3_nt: TGTGCCAGCAGCCATTATCCCCCGGGGGAGACCCAGTACTTC
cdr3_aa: CASSHYPPGETQYF

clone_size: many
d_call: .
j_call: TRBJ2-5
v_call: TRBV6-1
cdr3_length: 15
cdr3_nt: TGTGCCAGCAGTGAACTTCAACTAGCACTCGCGACCCAGTACTTC
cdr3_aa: CASSELQLALATQYF

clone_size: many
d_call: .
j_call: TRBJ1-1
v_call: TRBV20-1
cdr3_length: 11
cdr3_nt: TGCAGTGCCCCTAGGAACACTGAAGCTTTCTTT
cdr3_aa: CSAPRNTEAFF

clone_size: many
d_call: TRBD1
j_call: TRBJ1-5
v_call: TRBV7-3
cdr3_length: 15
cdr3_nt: TGTGCCAGCAGCCAAAGGACAGGAAGCAATCAGCCCCAGCATTTT
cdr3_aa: CASSQRTGSNQPQHF

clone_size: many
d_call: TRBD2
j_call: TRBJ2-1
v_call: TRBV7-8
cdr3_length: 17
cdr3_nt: TGTGCCAGCAGCTCCGGATTTCCAGCGGGGAACTACAATGAGCAGTTCTTC
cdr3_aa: CASSSGFPAGNYNEQFF

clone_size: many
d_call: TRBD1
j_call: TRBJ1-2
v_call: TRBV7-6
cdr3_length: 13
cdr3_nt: TGTGCCAGCAGCTTGGACAGGGACTATGGCTACACCTTC
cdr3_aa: CASSLDRDYGYTF

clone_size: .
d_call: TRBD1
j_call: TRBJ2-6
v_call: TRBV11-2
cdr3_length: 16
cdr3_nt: TGTGCCAGCAGCTTAGCAGGGGGCTCTGGGGCCAACGTCCTGACTTTC
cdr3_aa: CASSLAGGSGANVLTF

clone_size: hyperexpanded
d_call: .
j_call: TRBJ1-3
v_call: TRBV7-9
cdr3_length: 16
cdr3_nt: TGTGCCAGCAGCTTAGGGGCAGGGGCAGGCGGAAACACCATATATTTT
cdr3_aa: CASSLGAGAGGNTIYF

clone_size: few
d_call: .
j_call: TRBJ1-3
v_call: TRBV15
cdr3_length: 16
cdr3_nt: TGTGCCACCAGCAGAGATTGGCCCAGCTCTGGAAACACCATATATTTT
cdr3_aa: CATSRDWPSSGNTIYF

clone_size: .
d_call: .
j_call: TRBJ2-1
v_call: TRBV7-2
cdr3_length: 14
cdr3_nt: TGTGCCAGCAGCCGTCGATGGGGGGCGGGTGAGCAGTTCTTC
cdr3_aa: CASSRRWGAGEQFF

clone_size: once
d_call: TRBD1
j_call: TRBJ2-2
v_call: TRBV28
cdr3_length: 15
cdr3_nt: TGTGCCAGCGGCAGGGACAGCGCGAACACCGGGGAGCTGTTTTTT
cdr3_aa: CASGRDSANTGELFF

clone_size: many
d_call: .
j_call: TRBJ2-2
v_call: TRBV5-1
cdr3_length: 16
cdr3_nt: TGCGCCAGCAGCCCGTCCGGGACGGGAAACACCGGGGAGCTGTTTTTT
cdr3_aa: CASSPSGTGNTGELFF

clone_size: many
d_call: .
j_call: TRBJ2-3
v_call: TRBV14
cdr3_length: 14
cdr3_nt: TGTGCCAGCAGCCAACGCCCCATCAGGGATACGCAGTATTTT
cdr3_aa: CASSQRPIRDTQYF

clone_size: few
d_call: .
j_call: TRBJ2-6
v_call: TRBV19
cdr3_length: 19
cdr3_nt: TGTGCCAGTAGTCACGTGGTTTTCTCTAGGGGCTCTGGGGCCAACGTCCTGACTTTC
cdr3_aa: CASSHVVFSRGSGANVLTF

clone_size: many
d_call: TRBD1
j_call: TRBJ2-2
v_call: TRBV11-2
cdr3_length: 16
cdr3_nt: TGTGCCAGCAGCTTCCCCGACAGGGCCTCCACCGGGGAGCTGTTTTTT
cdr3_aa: CASSFPDRASTGELFF

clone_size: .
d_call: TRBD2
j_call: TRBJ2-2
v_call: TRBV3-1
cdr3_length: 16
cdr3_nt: TGTGCCAGCCAAGTTACTAGCGGGAGAAACACCGGGGAGCTGTTTTTT
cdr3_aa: CASQVTSGRNTGELFF

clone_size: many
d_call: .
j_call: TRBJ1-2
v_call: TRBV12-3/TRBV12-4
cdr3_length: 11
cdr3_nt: TGTGCCAGCAGGGCCTACTATGGCTACACCTTC
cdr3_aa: CASRAYYGYTF

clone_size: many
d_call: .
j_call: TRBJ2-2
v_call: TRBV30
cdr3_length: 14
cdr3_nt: TGTGCCTGGACCCGGTCTTTATCCGGCGGGGAGCTGTTTTTT
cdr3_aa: CAWTRSLSGGELFF

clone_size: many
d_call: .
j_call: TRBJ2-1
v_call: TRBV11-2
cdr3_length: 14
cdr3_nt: TGTGCCAGCAGCTTCGATGGCCGAACCAATGAGCAGTTCTTC
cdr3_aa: CASSFDGRTNEQFF

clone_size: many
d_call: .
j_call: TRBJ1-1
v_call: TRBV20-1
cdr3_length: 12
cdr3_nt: TGCAAATCGTCGGGGGCGGACACTGAAGCTTTCTTT
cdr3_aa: CKSSGADTEAFF

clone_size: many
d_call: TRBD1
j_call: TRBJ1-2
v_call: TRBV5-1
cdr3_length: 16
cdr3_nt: TGCGCCAGCAGCTTGCGGGACAGTGCTGCACTCCATGGCTACACCTTC
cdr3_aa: CASSLRDSAALHGYTF

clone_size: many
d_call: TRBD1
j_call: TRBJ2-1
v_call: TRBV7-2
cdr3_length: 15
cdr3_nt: TGTGCCAGCAGCTTAGGTGGGACAGGGCGAAATGAGCAGTTCTTC
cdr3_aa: CASSLGGTGRNEQFF

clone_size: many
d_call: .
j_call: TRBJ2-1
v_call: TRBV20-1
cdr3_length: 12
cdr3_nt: TGCAGTGCTAATCCTGAGAGAGGGGGGGAATTCTTC
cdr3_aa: CSANPERGGEFF

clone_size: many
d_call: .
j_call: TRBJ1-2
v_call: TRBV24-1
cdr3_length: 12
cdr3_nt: TGTGCCACCAGTGATCAATGGGGCGGCTACACCTTC
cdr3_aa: CATSDQWGGYTF

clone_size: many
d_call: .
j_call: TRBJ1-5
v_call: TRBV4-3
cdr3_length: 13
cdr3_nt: TGCGCCAGCAGCCAAGATTTCCATCAGCCCCAGCATTTT
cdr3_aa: CASSQDFHQPQHF

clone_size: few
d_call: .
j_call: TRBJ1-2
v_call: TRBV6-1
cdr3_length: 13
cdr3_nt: TGTGCCAGCAGGGAATGGGCTAACTATGGCTACACCTTC
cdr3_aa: CASREWANYGYTF

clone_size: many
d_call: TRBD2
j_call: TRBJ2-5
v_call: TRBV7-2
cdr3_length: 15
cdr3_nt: TGTGCCAGCAGGAAATCTAGCGGGGGGGATGGGACCCAGTACTTC
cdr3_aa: CASRKSSGGDGTQYF

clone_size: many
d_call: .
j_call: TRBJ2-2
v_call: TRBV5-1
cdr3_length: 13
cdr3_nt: TGCGCCAGCAGCTTCCGGGGCACCGGGGAGCTGTTTTTT
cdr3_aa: CASSFRGTGELFF

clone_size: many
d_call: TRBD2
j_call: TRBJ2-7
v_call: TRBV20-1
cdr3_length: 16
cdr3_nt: TGCAGTGCTAGAGCCCCGTCAACTAGCGGTTCCTACGAGCAGTACTTC
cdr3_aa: CSARAPSTSGSYEQYF

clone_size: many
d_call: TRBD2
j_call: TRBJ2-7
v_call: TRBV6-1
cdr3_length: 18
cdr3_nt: TGTGCCAGCAGTCGCCCTGGACTAGCGGGGGGCTATACCTACGAGCAGTACTTC
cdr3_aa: CASSRPGLAGGYTYEQYF

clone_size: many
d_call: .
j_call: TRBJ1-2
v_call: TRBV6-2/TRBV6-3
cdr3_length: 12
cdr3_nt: TGTGCCAGCAGCCAGGGGAACTATGGCTACACCTTC
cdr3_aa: CASSQGNYGYTF

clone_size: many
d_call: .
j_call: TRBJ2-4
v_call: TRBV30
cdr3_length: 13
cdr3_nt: TGTGCCTGGAGTGAAGGCGGAGGGACCATTCAGTACTTC
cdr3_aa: CAWSEGGGTIQYF

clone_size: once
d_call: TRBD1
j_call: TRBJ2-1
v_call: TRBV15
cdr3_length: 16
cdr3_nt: TGTGCCACCATTCGGGACGGGACAGGGGTCTACAATGAGCAGTTCTTC
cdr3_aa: CATIRDGTGVYNEQFF

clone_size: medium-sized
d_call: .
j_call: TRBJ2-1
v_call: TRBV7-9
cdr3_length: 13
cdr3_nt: TGTGCCAGCAGCTTAGAGCGACTAGTCGAGCAGTTCTTC
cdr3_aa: CASSLERLVEQFF

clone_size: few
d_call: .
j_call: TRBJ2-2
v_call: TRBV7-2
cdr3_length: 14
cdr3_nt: TGTGCCAGCAGCCTTCGAGGGCCCACCGGGGAGCTGTTTTTT
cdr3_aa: CASSLRGPTGELFF

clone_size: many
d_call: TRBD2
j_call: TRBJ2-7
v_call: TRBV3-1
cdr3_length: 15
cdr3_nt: TGTGCCAGCAGCTTACTAGCGGGAGGGCCCGGGGAGCAGTACTTC
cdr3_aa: CASSLLAGGPGEQYF

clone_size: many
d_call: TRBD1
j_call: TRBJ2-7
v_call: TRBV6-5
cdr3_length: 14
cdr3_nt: TGTGCCAGCAGTTCGCTAGGGGGCTCCCGTGAGCAGTACTTC
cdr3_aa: CASSSLGGSREQYF

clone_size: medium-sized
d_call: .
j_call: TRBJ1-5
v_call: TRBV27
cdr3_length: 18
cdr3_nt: TGTGCCAGCAGTCCCACAACGACAGGACATTGGAGCAATCAGCCCCAGCATTTT
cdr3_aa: CASSPTTTGHWSNQPQHF

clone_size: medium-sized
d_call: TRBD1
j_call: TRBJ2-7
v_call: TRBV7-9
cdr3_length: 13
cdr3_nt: TGTGCCAGCAGCAAACAGGGGGTCTACGAGCAGTACTTC
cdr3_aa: CASSKQGVYEQYF

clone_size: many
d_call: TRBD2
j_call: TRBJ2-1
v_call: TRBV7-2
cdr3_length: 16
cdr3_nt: TGTGCCAGCAGCTTGCTCGGGACTAGCGGATACAATGAGCAGTTCTTC
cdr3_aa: CASSLLGTSGYNEQFF

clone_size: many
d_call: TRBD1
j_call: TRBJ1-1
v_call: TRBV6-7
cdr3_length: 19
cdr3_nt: TGTGCCAGCAGTTTCCGACGGCAGGGGGGGAGAGGGTGCTCCACTGAAGCTTTCTTT
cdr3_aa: CASSFRRQGGRGCSTEAFF

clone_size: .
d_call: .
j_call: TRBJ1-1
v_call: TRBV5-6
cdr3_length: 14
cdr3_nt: TGTGCCAGCAGCTTCCCGGGGGAGAACACTGAAGCTTTCTTT
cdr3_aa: CASSFPGENTEAFF